This TCR beta chain originates from a study of breast tumors, draining lymph nodes, adjacent tissues. This clonotype came up many times. Its antigen is undetermined. The CDR3 is 12 amino acids. V was pared by 1 base and J by 2 bases, with 6 bases between. Germline V gene lookup returns CDR1 DFQATT and CDR2 SNEGSKA (reference sequence). Regarding the study as a whole: The data were judged consistent with most tumor T cells coming from lymph node and expanding in tumor. Luminal-like breast cancer showed significantly higher tumor–nontumor repertoire similarity than basal-like. Tumors had less TCR diversity than lymph nodes, more than nontumor tissue.

Breast cancer patients provided tissue from their axillary draining lymph nodes. TCRdb itself ran the multiplex PCR reads through MiXCR, one entry per CDR3 protein. The sample carries around 140,000 distinct CDR3 sequences, 20% to 25% recorded once. The sequencing input was axillary lymph node tissue. This clonotype was obtained from a female donor with breast cancer. Some clones in this sample may be carry-over from other donors' samples. The V call is TRBV20-1, the J call TRBJ2-7; D is uncertain. In DNA, the CDR3 is TGCAGTGCTAGAGGGTCGACCTACGAGCAGTACTTC. As protein: CSARGSTYEQYF.